This T cell receptor beta chain is from a study of blood T cell repertoires in COVID-19. CDR1 and CDR2 (germline): MDHEN, SYDVKM. Unmatched junction bases numbered 4, after V lost 6 bases and J lost 2 bases. This CDR3 has 16 amino acids. TCRdb's copy holds only in-frame clones and misses some; the assay was immunoSEQ multiplex PCR. The sample contains around 250,000 clones, 80% to 85% of which appear only once. This receptor was taken from a woman between 40 and 55 years old who had recovered from COVID-19. The chain couples TRBV28 to TRBJ2-2, with TRBD1 matching over 12 bases. The sequenced sample was peripheral blood. The CDR3 DNA sequence: TGTGCCAGCAGGGGACAGGGGGCCCCCAACACCGGGGAGCTGTTTTTT. Its translation is CASRGQGAPNTGELFF.